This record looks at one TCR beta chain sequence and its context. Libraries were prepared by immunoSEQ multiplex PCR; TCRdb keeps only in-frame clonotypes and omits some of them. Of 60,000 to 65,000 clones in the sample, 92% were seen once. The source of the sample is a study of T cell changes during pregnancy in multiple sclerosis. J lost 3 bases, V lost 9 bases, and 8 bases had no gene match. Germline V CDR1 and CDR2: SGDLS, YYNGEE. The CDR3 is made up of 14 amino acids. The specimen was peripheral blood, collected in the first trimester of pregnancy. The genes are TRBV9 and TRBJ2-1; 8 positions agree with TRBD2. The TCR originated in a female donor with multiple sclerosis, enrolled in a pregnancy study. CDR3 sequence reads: CATSSGSGYNEQFF. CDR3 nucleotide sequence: TGTGCCACCTCAAGCGGGAGCGGCTACAATGAGCAGTTCTTC.